Presented here are 25 T cell receptor beta chains from one specimen sequenced in a study of T-cell reconstitution after alpha-beta-depleted transplantation in children (dated by TCRdb to the mid-2010s). Receptors were amplified or captured by PCR. Sequenced on an Illumina HiSeq 2500. To normalize quantification of the TCRbeta repertoire, the TCR libraries were built with molecular barcoding that relied on unique molecular identifiers. The raw public reads went through TCRdb reprocessing: fastp at Q25, MiXCR clone calling, in-frame beta chains kept. Here each entry gathers all rows of one CDR3 protein and keeps the most common genes and DNA. The sample table lists about 250,000 distinct CDR3 sequences, more than 20% of them with a count of one. About 5% of the sample is taken by the ten largest. Interpreted using the paper, the treatment or condition label stands for: allogeneic hematopoietic cell transplantation with graft depleted of TCRalphabeta T cells and CD19 B cells.

This specimen consisted of PBMCs, mostly from graft donor cells, obtained 360 days after TCRalphabeta/CD19-depleted stem cell transplant. The receptors shown here come from a female patient aged 2-9 years who had a stem cell transplant for congenital amegakaryocytic thrombocytopenia, so the T cells may come from the graft donor.

In its sample, this clonotype was seen a few times. The chain joins TRBV6-1 to TRBJ2-1; D unresolved. CDR1 and CDR2 (germline): MNHNS, SASEGT. Between the trimmed V and J ends, which lost 8 bases and 0 bases, there was a span of 8 bases. This CDR3 is built from 13 residues. CDR3 region: CASRANSYNEQFF. In nucleotides, the CDR3 is TGTGCCAGCCGTGCGAACTCCTACAATGAGCAGTTCTTC.

The genes are TRBV19 and TRBJ2-1; TRBD2 matches 8 bases. Germline-derived CDR1 and CDR2 are LNHDA and SQIVND (reference sequence). The CDR3 extends over 17 amino acids. J lost 7 bases, V lost 2 bases, and 13 bases had no gene match. The CDR3 DNA is TGTGCCAGTAGTATATCCGCTGTCGGGGGGGCCTGGAATGAGCAGTTCTTC. It specifies CASSISAVGGAWNEQFF.

This clonotype was observed a handful of times. V usage is TRBV4-3 and J usage is TRBJ2-7, with D unresolved. The V gene's germline CDR1 is LGHNA and CDR2 YSLEER. With 0 bases removed from V and 6 bases from J, the gap between germline ends came to 12 bases. The CDR3 totals 14 residues. CDR3 sequence: CASSQDRSRSEQYF. The CDR3 nucleotides are TGCGCCAGCAGCCAAGACAGGTCGCGGTCCGAGCAGTACTTC.

CDR3 in amino acids: CASSQVWAGGQETQYF. In nucleotides, the CDR3 is TGTGCCAGCAGCCAAGTTTGGGCGGGAGGGCAAGAGACCCAGTACTTC. The chain has TRBV4-2 and TRBJ2-5, with 9 bases identical to TRBD2. The CDR3 loop spans 16 amino acids. The ends lost 1 base at V and 2 bases at J; junction bases unmatched: 5. CDR1 LGHNA and CDR2 YNFKEQ come from the germline V gene.

This clonotype was counted only a few times. The chain is built from TRBV5-6 and TRBJ2-4, with 10 bases identical to TRBD1. Germline V lookup: CDR1 SGHDT, CDR2 YYEEEE. The length of the CDR3 is 14 residues. Trimming took 4 bases from V and 9 from J; bases not matched to a gene: 7. The CDR3 sequence is CASSQGQGMAIQYF. Written as DNA, the CDR3 is TGTGCCAGCAGCCAGGGACAGGGGATGGCCATTCAGTACTTC.

The chain carries TRBV4-2 and TRBJ2-7; D unclear. V lost 2 bases, J lost 7 bases, and 12 bases lay in between. Germline V gene data show CDR1 as LGHNA and CDR2 as YNFKEQ. The CDR3 has 13 amino acids. This CDR3 is CASSQPLLGEQYF. For the CDR3, the DNA is TGTGCCAGCAGCCAACCTCTCCTCGGGGAGCAGTACTTC.

The chain joins TRBV27 to TRBJ2-7, with 12 bases fitting TRBD2. V gave up 4 bases and J gave up 2 bases; unmatched junction bases: 3. CDR1 and CDR2 (germline): MNHEY, SMNVEV (reference sequence). The length of the CDR3 is 15 residues. The DNA for the CDR3 is TGTGCCAGCAGTTCCGGGACTAGCGGGCCCTACGAGCAGTACTTC. Translation: CASSSGTSGPYEQYF.

This clonotype was counted only a few times. V is TRBV7-9 and J is TRBJ2-3; D ambiguous. CDR1 is SEHNR, CDR2 FQNEAQ, per germline (reference sequence). This CDR3 comprises 16 residues. The V and J ends lost 3 bases and 2 bases respectively, with 15 bases between them. The CDR3 nucleotides read TGTGCCAGCAGCTTGTTGCCCAAAACCAACACAGATACGCAGTATTTT. Its translation is CASSLLPKTNTDTQYF.

This clonotype was seen more than once but under ten times. The chain couples TRBV3-1 to TRBJ2-7; 9 bases fit TRBD1. The length of the CDR3 is 14 residues. CDR1 is LGHDT and CDR2 is YNNKEL in the germline V gene (reference sequence). Germline trimming cut 6 bases from V and 4 bases from J; bases unmatched to any gene: 7. CDR3 in DNA: TGTGCCAGCAGTCCCGGGACAGGGATTTACGAGCAGTACTTC. It translates to CASSPGTGIYEQYF.

The chain has TRBV13 and TRBJ2-7; D perhaps matches TRBD2 (5 bases). V was trimmed by 3 bases and J by 3 bases, leaving 9 bases between them. This CDR3 contains 13 residues. Germline lookup yields CDR1 PRHDT and CDR2 FYEKMQ (reference sequence). As DNA, the CDR3 is TGTGCCAGCAGCTTTCGGGATTTCTACGAGCAGTACTTC. Translating it yields CASSFRDFYEQYF.

This rearrangement joins TRBV12-3 or TRBV12-4 to TRBJ2-7; 10 nucleotides align to TRBD2. The CDR3 extends over 14 amino acids. The junction had 4 bases not matched to a gene; V was cut back by 2 bases and J by 6 bases. DNA of the CDR3: TGTGCCAGCAGTTTATCTAGCGGGAGCGGCGAGCAGTACTTC. It is translated as CASSLSSGSGEQYF.

This clonotype was observed a handful of times. V usage is TRBV6-2 or TRBV6-3 and J usage is TRBJ2-5; perhaps TRBD1 as D (6 bases). Germline CDR1 MNHEY, CDR2 SVGEGT. Trimming shortened V by 8 bases and J by 3 bases, and 19 bases separated the two germline ends. This CDR3 has 15 residues. The CDR3 loop reads CASALQGYPKETQYF. CDR3 coding DNA: TGTGCCAGCGCCCTCCAGGGGTATCCTAAAGAGACCCAGTACTTC.

The genes are TRBV6-5 and TRBJ1-4; possible D gene TRBD1, 5 bases. Deletions cut 2 bases from V and 5 bases from J, with 9 bases between. The CDR3 is made up of 14 amino acids. Germline V CDR1 and CDR2: MNHEY, SVGAGI. CDR3: CASSYGARNEKLFF. The CDR3, as DNA: TGTGCCAGCAGTTACGGGGCCCGCAATGAAAAACTGTTTTTT.

The chain recombines TRBV20-1 with TRBJ1-5, with D unclear. CDR3 length equals 13 residues. Trimming removed 6 bases from V and 2 bases from J, with 11 bases in between. The germline V gene has CDR1 DFQATT and CDR2 SNEGSKA (reference sequence). The CDR3 DNA reads as TGCAGTGCCCCGAGCGAGGGCAATCAGCCCCAGCATTTT. Encoded protein: CSAPSEGNQPQHF.

This chain connects TRBV2 to TRBJ1-4; 7 positions agree with TRBD1. CDR3 size: 15 residues. CDR1 is SNHLY, CDR2 FYNNEI, per germline. The ends lost 6 bases at V and 2 bases at J; junction bases unmatched: 6. CDR3 DNA sequence: TGTGCCAGCAGCCTACAGGGGCCGACTAATGAAAAACTGTTTTTT. The encoded protein is CASSLQGPTNEKLFF.

J is TRBJ2-5 and V is TRBV4-2; TRBD2 might be the D (5 bases). Germline loops: CDR1 LGHNA, CDR2 YNFKEQ. Trimming left V 5 bases short and J 2 bases short, with 18 bases between. CDR3 size: 16 residues. The CDR3 nucleotides read TGTGCCAGCAGCGTAGAGGGTGGAGGCAGGCAAGAGACCCAGTACTTC. This gives the protein CASSVEGGGRQETQYF.

This rearrangement joins TRBV29-1 to TRBJ1-1; D unresolved. In germline, CDR1 is SQVTM, CDR2 ANQGSEA. V was cut by 5 bases and J by 1 base, with 14 bases left in between. The CDR3 extends over 14 amino acids. The CDR3 here is CSVRLRDRNTEAFF. In DNA, the CDR3 is TGCAGCGTTCGCCTTCGAGATAGGAACACTGAAGCTTTCTTT.

The table lists this clonotype with many counts. This rearrangement joins TRBV9 to TRBJ2-7; TRBD1 aligns across 7 bases. The V gene's germline CDR1 is SGDLS and CDR2 YYNGEE. Germline trimming cut 4 bases from V and 2 bases from J; bases unmatched to any gene: 6. The CDR3 contains 14 residues. This CDR3 is CASSPSTGPYEQYF. The CDR3, as DNA: TGTGCCAGCAGCCCCTCGACAGGGCCCTACGAGCAGTACTTC.

The gene calls are TRBV20-1 and TRBJ2-5, with D uncertain. The length of the CDR3 is 10 residues. V was shortened by 5 bases and J by 5 bases, with 6 bases between the two germline ends. The germline CDR1 and CDR2 sequences are DFQATT and SNEGSKA (reference sequence). CDR3 residues: CSAARETQYF. The DNA of the CDR3 is TGCAGTGCTGCGCGGGAGACCCAGTACTTC.

This clonotype was detected only a few times. The V and J genes are TRBV4-2 and TRBJ2-3, with TRBD2 identical over 9 bases. The CDR3 loop spans 16 amino acids. From germline, CDR1 is LGHNA and CDR2 YNFKEQ. Germline trimming cut 0 bases from V and 10 bases from J; bases unmatched to any gene: 11. CDR3 coding DNA: TGTGCCAGCAGCCAAGAATCGGGACTAGCAGTTCGCGCGCAGTATTTT. Residues: CASSQESGLAVRAQYF.

The genes are TRBV5-1 and TRBJ2-1; D tentatively reads TRBD1 or TRBD2 (6 bases each). The germline V gene encodes CDR1 SGHRS and CDR2 YFSETQ. This CDR3 has 16 amino acids. V dropped 0 bases and J dropped 2 bases, with 12 bases sitting between them. CDR3 DNA sequence: TGCGCCAGCAGCTTGGCGGGGGCGAGCGCCTACAATGAGCAGTTCTTC. Translating it yields CASSLAGASAYNEQFF.

In this sample, this clonotype turned up a few times. The V and J genes are TRBV4-1 and TRBJ2-7; D is perhaps TRBD2 (5 bases). Germline CDR1 is MGHRA and CDR2 is YSYEKL. The CDR3 loop spans 15 amino acids. V lost 1 base and J 5 bases, leaving 15 bases between the germline ends. The CDR3 coding sequence is TGCGCCAGCAGCCAAGTTAAGGGAGAGGTCCACGAGCAGTACTTC. Protein product: CASSQVKGEVHEQYF.

The rearrangement links TRBV6-1 to TRBJ2-3, with 7 bases matching TRBD1. Per the germline V gene, CDR1 is MNHNS and CDR2 is SASEGT. The CDR3 spans 15 residues. Trimming took 5 bases from V and 3 from J; bases not matched to a gene: 8. CDR3 sequence (DNA): TGTGCCAGCAGTCCCACAGGGGCTGGGACAGATACGCAGTATTTT. This encodes CASSPTGAGTDTQYF.

The genes are TRBV2 and TRBJ2-2, with D uncertain. The V end lost 3 bases, the J end lost 8 bases, and 7 bases lay between the germline ends. Germline V gives CDR1 SNHLY, CDR2 FYNNEI. This CDR3 spans 12 amino acids. DNA for the CDR3: TGTGCCAGCAGTGAGGGGTTGGGGGAGCTGTTTTTT. This gives the protein CASSEGLGELFF.

This clonotype was seen a handful of times. This rearrangement joins TRBV3-1 to TRBJ1-3, with a tentative D call TRBD1 (5 bases). Germline CDR1 is LGHDT and CDR2 is YNNKEL (reference sequence). Trimming removed 3 bases at V and 0 bases at J, with 12 bases between. The CDR3 sequence is 16 residues long. Here the CDR3 DNA reads TGTGCCAGCAGCCAGGTGGGACGTTCCTCTGGAAACACCATATATTTT. Translated: CASSQVGRSSGNTIYF.